This TCR beta chain was found in a study of shared clonotypes between healthy human individuals. Produced via immunoSEQ multiplex PCR; TCRdb's table is partial and in-frame only. The sample lists a few million clones; more than 90% were seen once. This clonotype was sampled from a man aged 18 to 30 in good health. Sequencing was performed on naive CD4+ T cells sorted from blood. The sample's subset: CD45RA+ positively selected.

CDR3 nucleotides: TGTGCCAGCAGTTATCTGGGGGGGAGGAACTACACCTTC. Its protein is CASSYLGGRNYTF. The chain uses TRBV6-5 and TRBJ1-2; a weak D match, TRBD1 (5 bases). V was shortened by 3 bases and J by 10 bases, with 15 bases between the two germline ends. This CDR3 has 13 residues. The germline CDR1 and CDR2 sequences are MNHEY and SVGAGI.